This entry lists 20 T cell receptor beta chains sequenced from one sample in a study of response to subunit inactivated influenza vaccine. One entry per CDR3 protein, called by TCRdb with MiXCR from the RT-PCR reads. The table lists over 150,000 distinct CDR3 sequences, around a tenth of them singletons, with about a third in the top ten. Sequenced material: CD8+ T cells sorted from PBMCs, taken about 24 months after vaccination. The receptors come from a man aged 45 to 70 who received an inactivated influenza vaccine.

There are a few counts of this clonotype. The chain carries TRBV7-2 and TRBJ2-7; D is unresolved. V was clipped by 2 bases and J by 2 bases, with 7 bases between them. CDR1 SGHTA and CDR2 FQGNSA come from the germline V gene. The CDR3 runs 13 residues. CDR3 sequence reads: CASSLPGTYEQYF. The CDR3 DNA reads TGTGCCAGCAGCTTACCAGGTACCTACGAGCAGTACTTC.

This clonotype was recorded many times. This chain uses TRBV12-3 or TRBV12-4 with TRBJ2-7; 9 bases agree with TRBD1. CDR3 length: 14 residues. Trimming took 4 bases from V and 3 from J; bases not matched to a gene: 4. The CDR3 DNA is TGTGCCAGCAGTTACGGGACAGGGATCTACGAGCAGTACTTC. Translating gives CASSYGTGIYEQYF.

The rearrangement uses TRBV6-5 and TRBJ2-1; D uncertain. CDR1 and CDR2 from the germline V gene are MNHEY and SVGAGI. The V and J ends lost 0 bases and 5 bases respectively, with 11 bases between them. The CDR3 contains 15 residues. CDR3 bases: TGTGCCAGCAGTTACTCTGGAGCTAGAAACAATGAGCAGTTCTTC. As protein: CASSYSGARNNEQFF.

This clonotype has at least ten counts. V gene TRBV12-3 or TRBV12-4 combines with J gene TRBJ2-1; possibly TRBD2 for D (6 bases). The CDR3 totals 15 residues. V lost 3 bases, J lost 4 bases, and 13 bases lay in between. CDR3 in amino acids: CASSFPGTLYNEQFF. In nucleotides, the CDR3 is TGTGCCAGCAGTTTCCCCGGGACTCTTTACAATGAGCAGTTCTTC.

This clonotype was picked up many times. The J gene is TRBJ2-1, the V gene TRBV10-3, with a possible D match to TRBD2 (7 bases). CDR1 and CDR2 (germline): ENHRY, SYGVKD. Trimming removed 7 bases at V and 2 bases at J, with 15 bases between. The CDR3 is made up of 15 amino acids. CDR3 coding DNA: TGTGCCATCACCGCTGGGGGGGCACCCTACAATGAGCAGTTCTTC. Residues: CAITAGGAPYNEQFF.

V is TRBV13 and J is TRBJ1-1, with TRBD1 matching over 7 bases. CDR1 and CDR2 (germline): PRHDT, FYEKMQ (reference sequence). This CDR3 has 12 amino acids. Unmatched junction bases numbered 8, after V lost 6 bases and J lost 10 bases. This chain's CDR3 is CASSPGGGTAFF. The DNA of the CDR3 is TGTGCCAGCAGTCCAGGGGGGGGCACAGCTTTCTTT.

This clonotype appeared a few times. The chain employs TRBV27 and TRBJ2-2; D is possibly TRBD1 or TRBD2 (6 bases each). The CDR3 has 16 amino acids. Trimming removed 2 bases from V and 6 bases from J, with 16 bases in between. Germline V CDR1 and CDR2: MNHEY, SMNVEV (reference sequence). Written as DNA, the CDR3 is TGTGCCAGCAGTTTAATCGGCTCGGAGGGGGCCGGGGAGCTGTTTTTT. This gives the protein CASSLIGSEGAGELFF.

The chain recombines TRBV9 with TRBJ1-3; D is unclear. Trimming took 4 bases from V and 4 from J, leaving 6 bases between them. CDR3 length: 12 amino acids. Germline V gene data show CDR1 as SGDLS and CDR2 as YYNGEE. CDR3 nucleotide sequence: TGTGCCAGCAGCTCTACAGGAAACACCATATATTTT. It yields the protein CASSSTGNTIYF.

The chain joins TRBV4-1 to TRBJ2-7; the D gene is possibly TRBD2 (5 bases). From germline, CDR1 is MGHRA and CDR2 YSYEKL. Trimming pared 4 bases from V and 3 bases from J, leaving 22 bases between. This CDR3 has 17 residues. CDR3 amino acids: CASSPSEGDVYRYEQYF. CDR3 DNA: TGCGCCAGCAGCCCCTCAGAGGGAGACGTCTACCGCTACGAGCAGTACTTC.

This clonotype was seen many times. The rearrangement uses TRBV9 and TRBJ1-1, with D maybe TRBD1 (5 bases). The CDR3 spans 15 residues. Trimming stripped 0 bases from V and 0 bases from J, with 9 bases between. CDR1 and CDR2 from the germline V gene are SGDLS and YYNGEE. The CDR3 nucleotides are TGTGCCAGCAGCGTAGCGGGGGACTTGAACACTGAAGCTTTCTTT. Amino acids: CASSVAGDLNTEAFF.

This clonotype appeared many times. V gene TRBV7-9 combines with J gene TRBJ1-2, with D perhaps TRBD1 (6 bases). V dropped 5 bases and J dropped 3 bases, with 16 bases sitting between them. From germline, CDR1 is SEHNR and CDR2 FQNEAQ (reference sequence). CDR3 length: 15 amino acids. CDR3 nucleotide sequence: TGTGCCAGCAGCGGCTCTTGGGGGCCCGACTATGGCTACACCTTC. Protein: CASSGSWGPDYGYTF.

The sample holds a few counts of this clonotype. The V gene is TRBV5-1, the J gene TRBJ2-2; 8 bases line up with TRBD1. In germline, CDR1 is SGHRS, CDR2 YFSETQ. The CDR3 is 14 amino acids. After removal of 5 bases from V and 7 bases from J, the junction contained 7 bases not matched to a gene. The CDR3 nucleotides read TGCGCCAGCAGTACCGGGACAGGTAGCGGGGAGCTGTTTTTT. Encoded protein: CASSTGTGSGELFF.

The rearrangement uses TRBV4-3 and TRBJ2-3, with 9 bases aligning to TRBD2. The CDR3 has 16 residues. With V trimmed by 1 base and J by 6 bases, 8 bases remained unmatched. CDR1 and CDR2 (germline): LGHNA, YSLEER. CDR3 protein: CASSQGGLASLDTQYF. CDR3 bases: TGCGCCAGCAGCCAAGGTGGACTAGCGTCGTTGGATACGCAGTATTTT.

The rearrangement joins TRBV3-1 to TRBJ1-2, with 9 bases lining up with TRBD1. With 6 bases clipped from V and 7 bases from J, the junction kept 18 bases outside the gene matches. Germline CDR1 and CDR2: LGHDT and YNNKEL (reference sequence). This CDR3 has 17 amino acids. The CDR3 bases are TGTGCCAGCAGACATAACAGGGGGCCGGTTGTATCTCGTGGCTACACCTTC. Its translation is CASRHNRGPVVSRGYTF.

The rearrangement links TRBV9 to TRBJ1-6, with 12 bases lining up with TRBD1. Per the germline V gene, CDR1 is SGDLS and CDR2 is YYNGEE. The CDR3 covers 15 residues. Trimming removed 0 bases from V and 8 bases from J; junction bases left unmatched: 0. CDR3 DNA: TGTGCCAGCAGCGTAGGGGACAGGGGGCATTCACCCCTCCACTTT. This gives the protein CASSVGDRGHSPLHF.

At least ten counts were recorded for this clonotype. The chain has TRBV12-3 or TRBV12-4 and TRBJ2-1, with 16 bases identical to TRBD2. This CDR3 has 18 residues. The V segment lost 5 bases and the J segment 2 bases; nucleotides outside the gene matches: 6. The CDR3 DNA follows: TGTGCCAGCAGTCTTCCGGGACTAGCGGGAGGGCCCTACAATGAGCAGTTCTTC. This gives the protein CASSLPGLAGGPYNEQFF.

The gene calls are TRBV12-3 or TRBV12-4 and TRBJ2-1, with 8 bases fitting TRBD2. The trim removed 6 bases at V and 1 base at J, leaving 5 bases unmatched. CDR3 length: 15 amino acids. CDR3 DNA: TGTGCCAGCAGAACACTAGCGGATTCCTACAATGAGCAGTTCTTC. Its protein is CASRTLADSYNEQFF.

This clonotype was counted a few times. This sequence joins TRBV27 and TRBJ1-5; 7 bases are a match to TRBD1. The germline CDR1 and CDR2 sequences are MNHEY and SMNVEV (reference sequence). The CDR3 runs 15 residues. The trim removed 4 bases at V and 4 bases at J, leaving 7 bases unmatched. CDR3 DNA: TGTGCCAGCAGTTCGTCTAACAGGGGAAATCAGCCCCAGCATTTT. Translated, it gives CASSSSNRGNQPQHF.

The chain uses TRBV19 and TRBJ2-7, with D hard to call. The germline V gene has CDR1 LNHDA and CDR2 SQIVND (reference sequence). Trimming took off 5 bases at V and 0 bases at J, with 8 bases between the two ends. The CDR3 contains 13 residues. CDR3 coding DNA: TGTGCCAGTAGTCGACGGGCCTCCTACGAGCAGTACTTC. Translating it yields CASSRRASYEQYF.

This clonotype was recorded at least ten times. The chain couples TRBV28 to TRBJ1-5; D gene uncertain. Germline CDR1 reads MDHEN; CDR2 reads SYDVKM. The CDR3 sequence is 15 residues long. V lost 5 bases and J 0 bases, leaving 11 bases between the germline ends. CDR3: CASSRQGYSNQPQHF. The CDR3 DNA follows: TGTGCCAGCAGTCGACAAGGGTATAGCAATCAGCCCCAGCATTTT.